This is a list of T cell receptor beta chains from one sample in a study of blood T cells in healthy people across ages. MiXCR was run by TCRdb on the 5' RACE reads, yielding one entry per CDR3 protein. The table includes roughly 1.6 million distinct CDR3 sequences, roughly 32% detected once. The sample taken for sequencing was blood. These TCRs come from a woman younger than 45 in good health. Each CDR3 is given with its conserved first and last residue. Each record gives: V gene, clone size, J gene, D gene, CDR3 DNA, CDR3 protein. D genes are given only for firm matches. A clone size is listed for some rows: how often the clone was seen (once, few, many), or a class if it is expanded.

>TRBV5-8|.|TRBJ2-5|.
TGTGCCAGCAGCTCGTACAACGGTCCCTACGAGCGGTACTTC
CASSSYNGPYERYF
>TRBV20-1|.|TRBJ2-1|TRBD2
TGCAGTGCTAGAGCCGGTGGGGGGGTCCAGTCTGAGCAGTTCTTC
CSARAGGGVQSEQFF
>TRBV20-1|many|TRBJ2-1|.
TGCAGTGCTAGAGATCTTGGCGATGAGCAGTTCTTC
CSARDLGDEQFF
>TRBV18|.|TRBJ2-3|TRBD2
TGTGCCAGCTCACGACGGGAAGCGGGAGTCAAAGATACGCAGTATTTT
CASSRREAGVKDTQYF
>TRBV20-1|.|TRBJ2-5|TRBD2
TGCAGTGCCGGGGGGACGCTGGGAGAGACCCAGTACTTC
CSAGGTLGETQYF
>TRBV6-2/TRBV6-3|.|TRBJ2-7|TRBD2
TGTGCCAGCCTCCGGGAGCGGGGGGCCTACGAGCAGTACTTC
CASLRERGAYEQYF
>TRBV4-2|.|TRBJ1-1|TRBD1
TGTGCCAGCAGCCAGAAGGGACAGGGGGGCACTGAAGCTTTCTTT
CASSQKGQGGTEAFF
>TRBV3-1|.|TRBJ2-3|TRBD2
TGTGCCAACAGCCCGTCCGGGACTAGCGGGGGGAAGACAGATACGCAGTATTTT
CANSPSGTSGGKTDTQYF
>TRBV9|.|TRBJ2-5|TRBD2
TGTGCCAGCAGCGTAGGATCTAGCGGGGGGGCGCAGACCCAGTACTTC
CASSVGSSGGAQTQYF
>TRBV18|few|TRBJ2-1|.
TGTGCCAGCTCACCCTCTACCGGGAACTACAATGAGCAGTTCTTC
CASSPSTGNYNEQFF
>TRBV24-1|.|TRBJ2-5|.
TGTGCCACCAGTGACGGTGGCCTCAGCGAGACCCAGTACTTC
CATSDGGLSETQYF
>TRBV20-1|many|TRBJ1-2|.
TGCAGTGCTAGAGTTACAGGCTATGGCTACACCTTC
CSARVTGYGYTF
>TRBV6-1|.|TRBJ1-5|.
TGTGCCAGCAGTGATGACTGGAGGGGAGGAAGCAATCAGCCCCAGCATTTT
CASSDDWRGGSNQPQHF
>TRBV20-1|.|TRBJ2-1|TRBD2
TGCAGTGCTAGCGGGCTAGCGGGAGTTAATGAGCAGTTCTTC
CSASGLAGVNEQFF
>TRBV4-2|.|TRBJ1-1|.
TGTGCCAGCAGCCAAGACAATGAAGCTTTCTTT
CASSQDNEAFF
>TRBV18|.|TRBJ2-1|.
TGTGCCAGCTCACCGGGACAAGCCATCAATGAGCAGTTCTTC
CASSPGQAINEQFF
>TRBV12-3/TRBV12-4|.|TRBJ1-5|TRBD1
TGTGCCAGCGCCAGCCGGACAGGGGTCAATCAGCCCCAGCATTTT
CASASRTGVNQPQHF
>TRBV5-1|.|TRBJ2-1|.
TGCGCCAGCAGCAAACTTGCTGAGCAGTTCTTC
CASSKLAEQFF
>TRBV5-1|.|TRBJ1-2|.
TGCGCCAGCAGCTTGGTCAGGTCAGACACACGCGGCTACACCTTC
CASSLVRSDTRGYTF
>TRBV7-9|.|TRBJ1-1|.
TGTGCCAGCAGCTCTTCGGACGCCCCGAACACTGAAGCTTTCTTT
CASSSSDAPNTEAFF
>TRBV4-1|.|TRBJ2-7|.
TGCGCCAGCAGCCAAGATCGCCGGGCCCCCGGAGGCTACGAGCAGTACTTC
CASSQDRRAPGGYEQYF
>TRBV27|.|TRBJ2-3|.
TGTGCCAGCAGTTGGGGTGACAGGTCAAGGGCAGATACGCAGTATTTT
CASSWGDRSRADTQYF
>TRBV20-1|few|TRBJ2-3|TRBD2
TGCAGTGCCGGTGGACTAGCGGGAGTGGCAGATACGCAGTATTTT
CSAGGLAGVADTQYF
>TRBV20-1|few|TRBJ2-7|TRBD2
TGCAGTGCTCCCGGGGGGATATCGCGGGAATACGAGCAGTACTTC
CSAPGGISREYEQYF
>TRBV7-9|.|TRBJ2-7|TRBD2
TGTGCCAGCAGCCGGGACCGGGAGGTGGCCAACGAGCAGTACTTC
CASSRDREVANEQYF
>TRBV7-3|.|TRBJ2-1|.
TGTGCCAGCGGAGGAGGGGGGAATGAGCAGTTCTTC
CASGGGGNEQFF
>TRBV20-1|many|TRBJ2-5|TRBD2
TGCAGTGCTAATAGCGGGGGAGGAGAGACCCAGTACTTC
CSANSGGGETQYF
>TRBV29-1|.|TRBJ2-7|.
TGCAGCGTTGAAGCACTAGCCAGCGAGCAGTACTTC
CSVEALASEQYF
>TRBV27|.|TRBJ1-5|.
TGTGCCAGCAAAGTAGTTACCTCCAATCAGCCCCAGCATTTT
CASKVVTSNQPQHF
>TRBV4-1|few|TRBJ2-7|.
TGCGCCAGCAGCCAAGTAACAGGGTCGCGGTACGAGCAGTACTTC
CASSQVTGSRYEQYF
>TRBV20-1|few|TRBJ1-6|.
TGCAGTGCTAGAGATCTTGTGGGTCTTAATTCACCCCTCCACTTT
CSARDLVGLNSPLHF
>TRBV28|many|TRBJ2-3|TRBD1
TGTGCCAGCACGATTGAGAAAGGACAGGGGAGTTGGTCGGCGCAGTATTTT
CASTIEKGQGSWSAQYF
>TRBV5-4|.|TRBJ2-7|TRBD2
TGTGCCAGCAGCCGACCGGGACTAGCGGGAGCCGAGCAGTACTTC
CASSRPGLAGAEQYF
>TRBV28|.|TRBJ2-7|.
TGTGCCGGAGGGGCCACCTACGAGCAGTACTTC
CAGGATYEQYF
>TRBV12-3/TRBV12-4|.|TRBJ2-3|.
TGTGCCAGCGGAGTGTACACAGATACGCAGTATTTT
CASGVYTDTQYF
>TRBV20-1|.|TRBJ2-7|TRBD1
TGCAGTGCGATACCGGGACAGGGGGCTTACGAGCAGTACTTC
CSAIPGQGAYEQYF
>TRBV18|.|TRBJ1-2|.
TGTGCCAGCTCTTCGGGACGAGGGCCGAACTATGGCTACACCTTC
CASSSGRGPNYGYTF
>TRBV6-6|.|TRBJ2-7|.
TGTGCCAGCAGTTACCTCAGCGTGGAGAGCTCCTACGAGCAGTACTTC
CASSYLSVESSYEQYF
>TRBV7-3|many|TRBJ2-6|.
TGTGCCAGCAGCTTACGAGGCGGCACCTCTGGGGCCAACGTCCTGACTTTC
CASSLRGGTSGANVLTF
>TRBV2|few|TRBJ2-7|TRBD1
TGTGCCAGTCAAATCCCGGGACAGGGAACCTACGAGCAGTACTTC
CASQIPGQGTYEQYF
>TRBV12-3/TRBV12-4|.|TRBJ2-5|TRBD1
TGTGCCAGCAAGACCGGGACAGGGCATCAAGAGACCCAGTACTTC
CASKTGTGHQETQYF
>TRBV30|.|TRBJ2-2|.
TGTGCCTGTACCGCTGGACATACCGGGGAGCTGTTTTTT
CACTAGHTGELFF
>TRBV6-2/TRBV6-3|.|TRBJ2-1|TRBD2
TGTGCCAGCAGTTACCAGACTAGCGGGAGGGCCCGGGAGCAGTTCTTC
CASSYQTSGRAREQFF
>TRBV21-1|.|TRBJ2-7|.
TGTGCCAGCAGCAAAGCTCATGGAGCGGGAGGATCCCTACCCACCTACGAGCAGTACTTC
CASSKAHGAGGSLPTYEQYF
>TRBV12-3/TRBV12-4|.|TRBJ2-2|.
TGTGCCAGCAGTCTACAGGTCACCGGGGAGCTGTTTTTT
CASSLQVTGELFF
>TRBV20-1|.|TRBJ2-7|.
TGCAGTGCTAGTGAAGATCTTACTATAGAGGACGAGCAGTACTTC
CSASEDLTIEDEQYF
>TRBV6-2/TRBV6-3|few|TRBJ2-3|.
TGTGCCAGCAGGTCCCAAAGGGGATCAATCACAGATACGCAGTATTTT
CASRSQRGSITDTQYF
>TRBV15|.|TRBJ2-1|.
TGTGCCACCAGCAGGGGAGGTGGGGATGAGCAGTTCTTC
CATSRGGGDEQFF
>TRBV29-1|once|TRBJ1-1|.
TGCGGCTCCACAAGGGGAATGAACACTGAAGCTTTCTTT
CGSTRGMNTEAFF
>TRBV20-1|.|TRBJ1-2|.
TGCAGTGCTAGAGGGCAAGGGGTAGATGGCTACACCTTC
CSARGQGVDGYTF
>TRBV27|.|TRBJ2-3|.
TGTGCCAGCAGTTTAGGCAGGTTCTCAGATACGCAGTATTTT
CASSLGRFSDTQYF
>TRBV3-1|.|TRBJ1-2|.
TGTGCCAGCAGGACGGCGACAGGTGAGGGCTACACCTTC
CASRTATGEGYTF
>TRBV7-3|.|TRBJ2-3|.
TGTGCCAGCAGCGTTACAGGGCGAGATACGCAGTATTTT
CASSVTGRDTQYF
>TRBV5-1|.|TRBJ1-2|.
TGCGCCAGCAGCTTAAGGTACAACTATGGCTACACCTTC
CASSLRYNYGYTF